What follows are 22 T cell receptor beta chains derived from one specimen sequenced in a study of T cell repertoires in cytomegalovirus infection. These receptors have no known antigen. Via MiXCR, TCRdb re-called the reads, giving one row per CDR3 protein. The sample lists fewer than 1,000,000 distinct CDR3 sequences, approximately 31% occurring once. The source was cultured CD8+ T cells from PBMCs, collected from culture after CMV antigen stimulation. The receptors were sampled from a human donor in good health (CMV status not recorded). Some clones in this sample may be carry-over from other donors' samples.

This clonotype has at least ten counts. The V call is TRBV7-9, the J call TRBJ1-2; D is ambiguous. Germline CDR1 reads SEHNR; CDR2 reads FQNEAQ (reference sequence). The CDR3 covers 14 residues. The V and J ends lost 4 bases and 4 bases respectively, with 13 bases between them. CDR3: CASSSPGPFYGYTF. The CDR3 DNA sequence: TGTGCCAGCAGCTCCCCAGGCCCATTCTATGGCTACACCTTC.

This clonotype was observed a few times. The CDR3 loop reads CASSLKPRGGYGYTF. The CDR3 DNA is TGTGCCAGCAGTTTAAAACCCCGGGGCGGCTATGGCTACACCTTC. This chain joins TRBV12-3 or TRBV12-4 and TRBJ1-2; D is perhaps TRBD1 (5 bases). Trimming removed 2 bases at V and 4 bases at J, with 14 bases between. The CDR3 covers 15 residues.

The chain combines TRBV2 with TRBJ1-1; D is undetermined. Germline CDR1 and CDR2: SNHLY and FYNNEI. The CDR3 has 15 amino acids. V lost 2 bases, J lost 6 bases, and 16 bases lay in between. The CDR3, as DNA: TGTGCCAGCAGTGAAAAGGAGGCTAACGGGGCTGAAGCTTTCTTT. Its translation: CASSEKEANGAEAFF.

J is TRBJ2-7 and V is TRBV6-1, with D possibly being TRBD1 (6 bases). CDR1 is MNHNS, CDR2 SASEGT, per germline. V was pared by 1 base and J by 0 bases, with 13 bases between. This CDR3 is 16 amino acids long. CDR3 in amino acids: CASSEGGRQISYEQYV. Here the CDR3 DNA reads TGTGCCAGCAGTGAAGGGGGGCGCCAAATCTCCTACGAGCAGTACGTC.

On this clonotype itself: At one boundary the junction diverges from the germline segment, which might be a read error. The rearrangement uses TRBV6-5 and TRBJ1-6, with D possibly matching TRBD1 (5 bases). CDR3 length: 16 residues. Germline V gene lookup returns CDR1 MNHEY and CDR2 SVGAGI. The CDR3 nucleotides read TGTGCCAGCAGTCATCCGCCAGGGCCTGATAATTCACCCCACCACTTT. Its protein is CASSHPPGPDNSPHHF.

The rearrangement uses TRBV4-1 and TRBJ2-2; no firm D call. The germline CDR1 and CDR2 sequences are MGHRA and YSYEKL. Trimming took 1 base from V and 6 from J, leaving 3 bases between them. This CDR3 has 12 amino acids. The CDR3 reads CASSQVPGELFF. In DNA, the CDR3 is TGCGCCAGCAGCCAAGTTCCCGGGGAGCTGTTTTTT.

The sample holds a few counts of this clonotype. The chain uses TRBV6-5 and TRBJ2-7; D possibly matches TRBD1 or TRBD2 (7 bases each). V lost 5 bases and J 5 bases, leaving 19 bases between the germline ends. This CDR3 has 15 residues. CDR1 and CDR2 from the germline V gene are MNHEY and SVGAGI. In nucleotides, the CDR3 is TGTGCCAGCAGTCCCGGGGAGGGGGCCTTGGACGAGCAGTACTTC. This sequence encodes CASSPGEGALDEQYF.

This clonotype appeared a few times. The rearrangement links TRBV7-6 to TRBJ1-6; D gene uncertain. V dropped 5 bases and J dropped 7 bases, with 12 bases sitting between them. Germline values: CDR1 SGHVS, CDR2 FNYEAQ. The CDR3 length is 14 residues. DNA for the CDR3: TGTGCCAGCAGCCGGGTCCTAAAGAATTCACCCCTCCACTTT. Its translation is CASSRVLKNSPLHF.

This clonotype was recorded at least ten times. This chain connects TRBV7-2 to TRBJ2-3; D is uncertain. The V end lost 5 bases, the J end lost 3 bases, and 18 bases lay between the germline ends. Germline V CDR1 and CDR2: SGHTA, FQGNSA. There are 16 residues in the CDR3. CDR3 amino acids: CASSPRLGVGTDTQYF. DNA of the CDR3: TGTGCCAGCAGCCCCCGTTTGGGCGTGGGAACAGATACGCAGTATTTT. The variable domain in full, with the rest retrieved from reference TRBV7-2 and TRBJ2-3, is GAGVSQSPSNKVTEKGKDVELRCDPISGHTALYWYRQSLGQGLEFLIYFQGNSAPDKSGLPSDRFSAERTGGSVSTLTIQRTQQEDSAVYLCASSPRLGVGTDTQYFGPGTRLTVL.

The chain links TRBV6-2 or TRBV6-3 to TRBJ2-4; 12 nucleotides line up with TRBD1. The V and J ends lost 3 bases and 3 bases, in that order; junction bases with no gene match: 9. The germline V gene encodes CDR1 MNHEY and CDR2 SVGEGT. The CDR3 extends over 18 amino acids. CDR3 protein: CASSYPGTGGEGKNIQYF. CDR3 nucleotide sequence: TGTGCCAGCAGTTATCCCGGGACAGGGGGCGAGGGCAAAAACATTCAGTACTTC.

This clonotype has a count of ten or more. The junction departs from germline at one end; a sequencing error may be responsible. This chain links TRBV6-5 with TRBJ2-2, with 9 bases identical to TRBD2. The CDR3 sequence is 15 residues long. Germline CDR1 and CDR2: MNHEY and SVGAGI. CDR3 DNA: TGTGCCAGCAGTTCCGGACTAGCGCGGACCGAGGAGCTGTTTTTT. It specifies CASSSGLARTEELFF.

The chain couples TRBV6-4 to TRBJ2-2, with D hard to call. Germline lookup yields CDR1 MRHNA and CDR2 SNTAGT. V lost 2 bases and J 1 base, leaving 5 bases between the germline ends. CDR3 length equals 14 residues. CDR3 bases: TGTGCCAGCAGTGACCATATGAACACCGGGGAGCTGTTTTTT. Its translation is CASSDHMNTGELFF.

This chain connects TRBV19 to TRBJ2-3, with D tentatively TRBD2 (6 bases). V was cut by 7 bases and J by 4 bases, with 12 bases left in between. The CDR3 sequence is 13 residues long. The germline CDR1 and CDR2 sequences are LNHDA and SQIVND (reference sequence). CDR3 sequence: CASKEGSADTQYF. The CDR3 DNA is TGTGCCAGTAAGGAGGGGAGCGCAGATACGCAGTATTTT.

In its sample, this clonotype was seen a few times. V usage is TRBV7-9 and J usage is TRBJ2-2; TRBD1 might be the D (6 bases). The CDR3 is made up of 17 amino acids. From germline, CDR1 is SEHNR and CDR2 FQNEAQ (reference sequence). Between the trimmed V and J ends, which lost 3 bases and 4 bases, there was a span of 18 bases. CDR3: CASSFLHRQDGTGELFF. The CDR3 nucleotides are TGTGCCAGCAGCTTCCTCCACAGACAGGACGGCACCGGGGAGCTGTTTTTT.

This clonotype turned up a few times. The J gene is TRBJ2-5, the V gene TRBV7-6; 9 nucleotides align to TRBD2. V was pared by 5 bases and J by 3 bases, with 7 bases of the junction left unmatched. The CDR3 runs 15 residues. The germline gives CDR1 SGHVS, CDR2 FNYEAQ. CDR3 region: CASSPDPSGEETQYF. The CDR3 region has the DNA TGTGCCAGCAGCCCGGACCCTAGCGGGGAAGAGACCCAGTACTTC.

The CDR3 sequence: CASSSQWTGAWNTEAFF. CDR3 DNA: TGTGCCAGTAGTTCCCAGTGGACGGGGGCCTGGAACACTGAAGCTTTCTTT. The chain is built from TRBV19 and TRBJ1-1, with D perhaps TRBD1 (6 bases). Trimming took 5 bases from V and 1 from J, leaving 20 bases between them. CDR1 LNHDA and CDR2 SQIVND come from the germline V gene (reference sequence). There are 17 residues in the CDR3. The full variable domain, rest sourced from reference TRBV19 and TRBJ1-1, is DGGITQSPKYLFRKEGQNVTLSCEQNLNHDAMYWYRQDPGQGLRLIYYSQIVNDFQKGDIAEGYSVSREKKESFPLTVTSAQKNPTAFYLCASSSQWTGAWNTEAFFGQGTRLTVV.

The CDR3 loop reads CASSPRGDRINQPQHF. In DNA, the CDR3 is TGTGCCAGCAGCCCCCGAGGGGACAGGATCAATCAGCCCCAGCATTTT. V is TRBV5-8 and J is TRBJ1-5; 8 bases agree with TRBD1. J was trimmed by 3 bases and V by 4 bases; bases with no gene match: 9. This CDR3 contains 16 residues. Germline CDR1 SGHTS, CDR2 YDEGEE.

This clonotype showed up many times. This chain uses TRBV7-2 with TRBJ1-1; unclear D gene. The ends were cut back, 6 bases at V and 0 bases at J, with 17 bases in the middle. The CDR3 consists of 16 residues. Germline V gene sequence: CDR1 SGHTA, CDR2 FQGNSA. Written as DNA, the CDR3 is TGTGCCAGCAGACATCCCAAGGGAGAGATGAACACTGAAGCTTTCTTT. Translating it yields CASRHPKGEMNTEAFF.

V usage is TRBV6-2 or TRBV6-3 and J usage is TRBJ2-7; D perhaps matches TRBD1 (5 bases). The germline CDR1 and CDR2 sequences are MNHEY and SVGEGT. The germline V and J ends were trimmed by 5 bases and 2 bases, with 16 bases remaining between them. The CDR3 has 15 amino acids. The CDR3 bases are TGTGCCAGCAGTGACCCTGATGGACACCCCTACGAGCAGTACGTC. Protein sequence: CASSDPDGHPYEQYV.

The gene calls are TRBV7-8 and TRBJ1-2; D remains ambiguous. Germline CDR1 SGHVS, CDR2 FQNEAQ. The CDR3 is 13 residues long. Trimming left V 10 bases short and J 0 bases short, with 12 bases between. The CDR3 protein is CATRAAANYGYTF. The CDR3 DNA follows: TGTGCCACCCGGGCGGCAGCTAACTATGGCTACACCTTC. Supplemented by reference TRBV7-8 and TRBJ1-2, the full variable domain reads GAGVSQSPRYKVAKRGQDVALRCDPISGHVSLFWYQQALGQGPEFLTYFQNEAQLDKSGLPSDRFFAERPEGSVSTLKIQRTQQEDSAVYLCATRAAANYGYTFGSGTRLTVV.

The gene calls are TRBV6-2 or TRBV6-3 and TRBJ2-7, with D possibly matching TRBD2 (6 bases). The germline V gene has CDR1 MNHEY and CDR2 SVGEGT. With 5 bases removed from V and 6 bases from J, the gap between germline ends came to 14 bases. The CDR3 is 13 residues long. CDR3 sequence reads: CASSTDGRVEQYV. The CDR3 DNA reads TGTGCCAGCAGTACGGACGGGAGAGTCGAGCAGTACGTC.

The chain carries TRBV20-1 and TRBJ2-1; 14 nucleotides align to TRBD2. V shed 0 bases and J 0 bases; nucleotides not matched to a gene: 7. The CDR3 spans 19 residues. Germline-derived CDR1 and CDR2 are DFQATT and SNEGSKA (reference sequence). The CDR3 region has the DNA TGCAGTGCTAGAGAAGGGGGACTAGCGGGGGACCCCTCCTACAATGAGCAGTTCTTC. It is translated as CSAREGGLAGDPSYNEQFF.